What follows are 29 T cell receptor beta chains derived from one specimen sequenced in a study of T cells in Graves' hyperthyroidism and ophthalmopathy. Researchers took RNA transcripts and amplified the TCR beta CDR3 regions from them. A set of HTBI primers served as the primers for a first-round RT-PCR of the TCR CDR3. TCRdb redid the calling of the multiplex PCR reads with MiXCR, one entry per CDR3 protein. The repertoire holds fewer than 400,000 distinct CDR3 sequences, with approximately 14% as singletons. Sequenced sample: blood. These receptor sequences come from a woman between 18 and 29 years old with Graves' hyperthyroidism that later progressed to Graves' ophthalmopathy.

This clonotype came up many times. The J gene is TRBJ1-5, the V gene TRBV28; TRBD1 might be the D (6 bases). The CDR3 runs to 14 residues. Germline V gene lookup returns CDR1 MDHEN and CDR2 SYDVKM. Trimming took 7 bases from V and 7 from J, leaving 17 bases between them. DNA for the CDR3: TGTGCCAGCACCAAAATGGGGGGCGGACAGCCCCAGCATTTT. Translating gives CASTKMGGGQPQHF.

This clonotype appeared many times. The chain recombines TRBV2 with TRBJ2-5; tentatively, D is TRBD1 (6 bases). Germline loops: CDR1 SNHLY, CDR2 FYNNEI. This CDR3 is built from 14 residues. V lost 2 bases, J lost 2 bases, and 9 bases lay in between. The CDR3 DNA follows: TGTGCCAGCAGTGAATACAGGGCGCAAGAGACCCAGTACTTC. Protein sequence: CASSEYRAQETQYF.

This clonotype was recorded many times. CDR3 DNA sequence: TGTGCCAGCAGTTTAGGGACGGTGGAAAACTTGGGCTACACCTTC. Its protein is CASSLGTVENLGYTF. The chain combines TRBV12-3 or TRBV12-4 with TRBJ1-2; D is unclear. The CDR3 has 15 residues. V dropped 1 base and J dropped 8 bases, with 17 bases sitting between them.

The chain couples TRBV5-1 to TRBJ1-4; weak D call: TRBD1 (5 bases). CDR1 and CDR2 (germline): SGHRS, YFSETQ. Trimming removed 2 bases at V and 7 bases at J, with 15 bases between. CDR3 length: 15 amino acids. The CDR3 reads CASSLSGTALEKLFF. DNA for the CDR3: TGCGCCAGCAGCTTATCGGGGACGGCACTTGAAAAACTGTTTTTT.

This chain connects TRBV13 to TRBJ2-5; tentative D call: TRBD1 (7 bases). The DNA end is more similar to TRBJ2-1, so the J call may be wrong. CDR1 and CDR2 (germline): PRHDT, FYEKMQ (reference sequence). The CDR3 runs 15 residues. Written as DNA, the CDR3 is TGTGCCAGCAGCTCGCCGAGGGGGCGGGAACAGACCCAGTTCTTC. Protein sequence: CASSSPRGREQTQFF.

This clonotype was counted many times. The chain couples TRBV6-2 or TRBV6-3 to TRBJ1-5; D not certain. Germline CDR1 is MNHEY and CDR2 is SVGEGT. V was shortened by 0 bases and J by 6 bases, with 12 bases between the two germline ends. This CDR3 has 15 amino acids. This CDR3 is CASSYSKRDGQPQHF. The CDR3 nucleotides read TGTGCCAGCAGTTACTCGAAGAGGGATGGTCAGCCCCAGCATTTT.

This CDR3 is CASSDGNTIYF. CDR3 nucleotides: TGTGCCAGCAGTGATGGGAACACCATATATTTT. The V gene is TRBV2, the J gene TRBJ1-3; D is uncertain. Trimming pared 3 bases from V and 7 bases from J, leaving 4 bases between. Germline V gives CDR1 SNHLY, CDR2 FYNNEI. CDR3 length equals 11 residues.

This clonotype was counted between two and nine times. V gene TRBV29-1 combines with J gene TRBJ2-3; D call uncertain. This CDR3 region has 14 residues. From germline, CDR1 is SQVTM and CDR2 ANQGSEA. V was clipped by 4 bases and J by 1 base, with 12 bases between them. CDR3 DNA: TGCAGCGTTGTGCTGGCGGAACGCACAGATACGCAGTATTTT. It codes for CSVVLAERTDTQYF.

At least ten counts were recorded for this clonotype. CDR3 amino acids: CSVRTGSEQFF. CDR3 nucleotides: TGCAGCGTGAGGACAGGGAGTGAGCAGTTCTTC. The chain links TRBV29-1 to TRBJ2-1; 8 nucleotides agree with TRBD1. Germline CDR1 is SQVTM and CDR2 is ANQGSEA. The CDR3 covers 11 residues. Losses at the gene ends were 6 bases for V and 9 bases for J; bases not matched to a gene: 4.

The chain is built from TRBV20-1 and TRBJ2-2, with D perhaps matching TRBD1 (5 bases). The CDR3 extends over 13 amino acids. V was pared by 1 base and J by 5 bases, with 8 bases between. Germline V gene data show CDR1 as DFQATT and CDR2 as SNEGSKA (reference sequence). The CDR3 nucleotides read TGCAGTGCTAGAGCGCAGGGTACCGGGGAGCTGTTTTTT. This encodes CSARAQGTGELFF.

This clonotype was seen a few times. The rearrangement uses TRBV5-1 and TRBJ2-5, with D possibly being TRBD1 (6 bases). The germline gives CDR1 SGHRS, CDR2 YFSETQ. CDR3 length: 14 residues. V gave up 4 bases and J gave up 0 bases, with 10 bases separating them. CDR3 sequence (DNA): TGCGCCAGCAGCGGGGGCGAATACCAAGAGACCCAGTACTTC. This gives the protein CASSGGEYQETQYF.

This clonotype has more than one count but fewer than ten. The chain uses TRBV30 and TRBJ2-3; D uncertain. There are 18 residues in the CDR3. Per the germline V gene, CDR1 is GTSNPN and CDR2 is SVGIG (reference sequence). V was trimmed by 0 bases and J by 4 bases, leaving 23 bases between them. The CDR3 region is CAWSVLASTVTFPDTQYF. The DNA for the CDR3 is TGTGCCTGGAGTGTACTGGCCAGTACTGTCACTTTTCCAGATACGCAGTATTTT.

This clonotype was counted only a few times. The chain carries TRBV18 and TRBJ2-6; the match to TRBD1 covers 8 bases. Germline V lookup: CDR1 KGHSH, CDR2 LQKENI. Unmatched junction bases numbered 9, after V lost 2 bases and J lost 0 bases. This CDR3 region has 19 residues. In DNA form, the CDR3 reads TGTGCCAGCTCACCATTGGACAGGGTGGGGCTCTCTGGGGCCAACGTCCTGACTTTC. Its protein is CASSPLDRVGLSGANVLTF.

The chain is built from TRBV6-9 and TRBJ2-2; D is undetermined. In germline, CDR1 is MNHGY, CDR2 SVAAGI. The CDR3 spans 15 residues. V was cut by 3 bases and J by 6 bases, with 14 bases left in between. The CDR3 DNA is TGTGCCAGCAGTTACACGACTTCAAGCCCCGGGGAGCTGTTTTTT. Its translation is CASSYTTSSPGELFF.

The sample holds a few counts of this clonotype. This chain joins TRBV2 and TRBJ2-7; 9 nucleotides align to TRBD1. Germline CDR1 SNHLY, CDR2 FYNNEI. V gave up 5 bases and J gave up 3 bases; unmatched junction bases: 5. This CDR3 has 14 amino acids. DNA of the CDR3: TGTGCCAGCAGTTCCGGGACAGGGCTCTACGAGCAGTACTTC. Translating gives CASSSGTGLYEQYF. The entire variable domain, with the rest obtained from reference TRBV2 and TRBJ2-7, is as follows: EPEVTQTPSHQVTQMGQEVILRCVPISNHLYFYWYRQILGQKVEFLVSFYNNEISEKSEIFDDQFSVERPDGSNFTLKIRSTKLEDSAMYFCASSSGTGLYEQYFGPGTRLTVT.

This clonotype has a count of ten or more. This chain joins TRBV6-1 and TRBJ1-2; TRBD1 is a possible D gene (5 bases). Trimming pared 6 bases from V and 5 bases from J, leaving 10 bases between. This CDR3 has 12 residues. Germline lookup yields CDR1 MNHNS and CDR2 SASEGT. The CDR3 DNA is TGTGCCAGCAGGGGGACCGAATATGGCTACACCTTC. Translating gives CASRGTEYGYTF.

This clonotype has just a few counts. The chain joins TRBV20-1 to TRBJ1-2; no clear D. Germline V gene sequence: CDR1 DFQATT, CDR2 SNEGSKA (reference sequence). This CDR3 comprises 13 residues. Deletions cut 0 bases from V and 2 bases from J, with 7 bases between. In DNA, the CDR3 is TGCAGTGCTAGAGACTATGGCAACTATGGCTACACCTTC. Its protein is CSARDYGNYGYTF.

This clonotype showed up many times. The chain uses TRBV28 and TRBJ1-5, with D possibly being TRBD1 (5 bases). CDR1 is MDHEN, CDR2 SYDVKM, per germline. V was trimmed by 2 bases and J by 1 base, leaving 18 bases between them. The length of the CDR3 is 18 residues. As DNA, the CDR3 is TGTGCCAGCAGTTTAGCGGACCAGGGTTTTAAAAGCAATCAGCCCCAGCATTTT. Its translation: CASSLADQGFKSNQPQHF. Full variable domain (remainder filled in from reference TRBV28 and TRBJ1-5): DVKVTQSSRYLVKRTGEKVFLECVQDMDHENMFWYRQDPGLGLRLIYFSYDVKMKEKGDIPEGYSVSREKKERFSLILESASTNQTSMYLCASSLADQGFKSNQPQHFGDGTRLSIL.

This clonotype has a handful of counts. A much larger clone differs from this one at a single base, so this may be a read error. The chain carries TRBV13 and TRBJ2-2, with 8 bases identical to TRBD2. Trimming at V came to 1 base and at J to 3 bases, leaving 1 base not matched to a gene. The V gene's germline CDR1 is PRHDT and CDR2 FYEKMQ (reference sequence). The CDR3 contains 15 residues. CDR3 amino acids: CASSLAGGYTGELFF. CDR3 DNA sequence: TGTGCCAGCAGCTTAGCGGGAGGGTACACCGGGGAGCTGTTTTTT.

There are many counts of this clonotype. The chain links TRBV27 to TRBJ2-1; possibly TRBD1 for D (6 bases). The CDR3 contains 15 residues. CDR1 and CDR2 (germline): MNHEY, SMNVEV (reference sequence). Between the trimmed V and J ends, which lost 4 bases and 9 bases, there was a span of 19 bases. The CDR3 DNA sequence: TGTGCCAGCAGTTCTGAAGGGTACAGGGACGCTGAGCAGTTCTTC. Encoded protein: CASSSEGYRDAEQFF.

There are many counts of this clonotype. The chain uses TRBV7-2 and TRBJ2-7, with TRBD2 as a possible D gene (6 bases). Trimming took off 5 bases at V and 0 bases at J, with 11 bases between the two ends. Germline lookup yields CDR1 SGHTA and CDR2 FQGNSA. The CDR3 extends over 14 amino acids. CDR3 nucleotide sequence: TGTGCCAGCAGCGACAGCGGGCTCTCCTACGAGCAGTACTTC. It is translated as CASSDSGLSYEQYF.

The chain links TRBV6-2 or TRBV6-3 to TRBJ1-6; 8 nucleotides line up with TRBD1. The junction had 6 bases not matched to a gene; V was cut back by 2 bases and J by 9 bases. The CDR3 has 15 residues. Germline lookup yields CDR1 MNHEY and CDR2 SVGEGT. The CDR3 sequence is CASSYQGAVGSPLHF. The CDR3 nucleotides are TGTGCCAGCAGTTACCAGGGGGCAGTGGGTTCACCCCTCCACTTT.

This clonotype has just a few counts. For the CDR3, the DNA is TGCAGTGGACTTTACAATGAGCAGTTCTTC. Translated, it gives CSGLYNEQFF. The chain couples TRBV20-1 to TRBJ2-1; no firm D call. The CDR3 runs 10 residues. The V gene's germline CDR1 is DFQATT and CDR2 SNEGSKA (reference sequence). Trimming took off 7 bases at V and 4 bases at J, with 5 bases between the two ends.

This rearrangement joins TRBV7-2 to TRBJ1-1, with D perhaps matching TRBD1 (6 bases). V lost 5 bases to trimming and J lost 0 bases, with 13 bases between them. The CDR3 is made up of 15 amino acids. Germline CDR1 is SGHTA and CDR2 is FQGNSA. Here the CDR3 DNA reads TGTGCCAGCAGCCCCGGGGGCAGAATGAACACTGAAGCTTTCTTT. Protein sequence: CASSPGGRMNTEAFF.

This clonotype was observed many times. This sequence joins TRBV6-5 and TRBJ1-4, with TRBD1 identical over 9 bases. Germline CDR1 MNHEY, CDR2 SVGAGI. V shed 2 bases and J 4 bases; nucleotides not matched to a gene: 14. The CDR3 is 19 residues long. The CDR3 sequence: CASSYQLRDRVAVNEKLFF. The CDR3 region has the DNA TGTGCCAGCAGTTACCAACTCCGGGACAGGGTGGCGGTTAATGAAAAACTGTTTTTT.

This clonotype was seen more than once but under ten times. The chain carries TRBV5-5 and TRBJ1-6; maybe TRBD1 (5 bases). The V gene lost 4 bases and the J gene lost 3 bases, with 8 bases spanning the gap. CDR1 SGHKS and CDR2 YYEKEE come from the germline V gene (reference sequence). The CDR3 length is 14 residues. CDR3 residues: CASSPDNYNSPLHF. Here the CDR3 DNA reads TGTGCCAGCAGCCCGGACAACTATAATTCACCCCTCCACTTT.

This clonotype was recorded at least ten times. V gene TRBV30 combines with J gene TRBJ2-7, with unresolved D. The germline CDR1 and CDR2 sequences are GTSNPN and SVGIG (reference sequence). The germline V and J ends were trimmed by 0 bases and 0 bases, with 12 bases remaining between them. The CDR3 loop spans 15 amino acids. CDR3 nucleotides: TGTGCCTGGAGTGTCCTCGGCCTCGGCTCCTACGAGCAGTACTTC. Protein product: CAWSVLGLGSYEQYF.

This clonotype was picked up many times. This chain joins TRBV30 and TRBJ2-2; D is possibly TRBD1 (5 bases). V gave up 1 base and J gave up 1 base, with 10 bases separating them. The germline gives CDR1 GTSNPN, CDR2 SVGIG (reference sequence). This CDR3 comprises 15 residues. The DNA of the CDR3 is TGTGCCTGGAGTGGGGCAGGGCTGAACACCGGGGAGCTGTTTTTT. Its protein is CAWSGAGLNTGELFF. Based on the CDR3 plus reference TRBV30 and TRBJ2-2, the full variable domain is SQTIHQWPATLVQPVGSPLSLECTVEGTSNPNLYWYRQAAGRGLQLLFYSVGIGQISSEVPQNLSASRPQDRQFILSSKKLLLSDSGFYLCAWSGAGLNTGELFFGEGSRLTVL.

This chain links TRBV9 with TRBJ1-2; D not resolved. This CDR3 contains 15 residues. Trimming pared 6 bases from V and 0 bases from J, leaving 15 bases between. Germline V gene lookup returns CDR1 SGDLS and CDR2 YYNGEE. The CDR3 spells CASNPRRTSNYGYTF. CDR3 coding DNA: TGTGCCAGCAACCCCCGACGGACCTCTAACTATGGCTACACCTTC.